The T cell receptor (beta chain) described here comes from a study of neurological immune-mediated disorders. Study results and caveats: TCR clonal expansion peaked in HTLV-1-associated myelopathy patients and was lowest in multiple sclerosis patients. The multiple sclerosis repertoire cluster was not associated with any clinical or MRI feature.

V lost 7 bases and J lost 0, with 9 bases in between. The CDR3 runs 13 residues. CDR1 is SGHRS, CDR2 YFSETQ, per germline. At least ten counts were recorded for this clonotype. As yet, its antigen is unknown. Source material was 2 million unsorted PBMCs, stored at -80 °C in RNAlater. The cDNA was generated by 5'RACE with 10-nucleotide random UMIs. TCRdb called the 5' RACE reads again in MiXCR, with one record for every CDR3 protein. The sample contains around 130,000 distinct CDR3 sequences, approximately 3.2% of which appear only once. This chain links TRBV5-1 with TRBJ2-3, with D uncertain. This TCR came from a woman between 25 and 40 years old with multiple sclerosis. The material sequenced was PBMCs. The CDR3 nucleotides are TGCGCCAGCCGGGCTCTTAGCACAGATACGCAGTATTTT. It translates to CASRALSTDTQYF.